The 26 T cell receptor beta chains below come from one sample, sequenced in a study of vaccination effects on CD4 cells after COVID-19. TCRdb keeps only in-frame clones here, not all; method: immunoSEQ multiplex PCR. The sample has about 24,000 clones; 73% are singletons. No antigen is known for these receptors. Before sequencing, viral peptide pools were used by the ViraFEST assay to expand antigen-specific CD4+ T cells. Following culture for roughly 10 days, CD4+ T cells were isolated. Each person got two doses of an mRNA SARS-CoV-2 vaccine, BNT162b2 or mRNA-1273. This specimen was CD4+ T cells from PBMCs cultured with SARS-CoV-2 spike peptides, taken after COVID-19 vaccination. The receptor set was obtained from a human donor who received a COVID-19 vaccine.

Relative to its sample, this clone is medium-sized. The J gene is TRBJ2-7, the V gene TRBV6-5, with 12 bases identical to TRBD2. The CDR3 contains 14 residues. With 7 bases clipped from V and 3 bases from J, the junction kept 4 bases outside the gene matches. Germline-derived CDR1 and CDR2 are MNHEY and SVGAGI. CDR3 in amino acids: CASTRTSGNYEQYF. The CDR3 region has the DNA TGTGCCAGCACCCGGACTAGCGGGAACTACGAGCAGTACTTC.

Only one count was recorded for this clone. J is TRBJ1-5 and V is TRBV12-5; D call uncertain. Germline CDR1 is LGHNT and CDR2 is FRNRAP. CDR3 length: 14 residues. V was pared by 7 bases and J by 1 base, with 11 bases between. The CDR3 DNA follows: TGTGCTAGTGCCTTTTGGGAGAGCAATCAGCCCCAGCATTTT. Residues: CASAFWESNQPQHF.

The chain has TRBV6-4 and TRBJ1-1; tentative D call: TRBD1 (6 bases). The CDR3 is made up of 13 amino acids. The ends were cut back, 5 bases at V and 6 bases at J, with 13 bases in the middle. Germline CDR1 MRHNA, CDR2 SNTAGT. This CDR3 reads CASSSLGGAEAFF. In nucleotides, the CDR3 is TGTGCCAGCAGTTCACTAGGGGGGGCTGAAGCTTTCTTT.

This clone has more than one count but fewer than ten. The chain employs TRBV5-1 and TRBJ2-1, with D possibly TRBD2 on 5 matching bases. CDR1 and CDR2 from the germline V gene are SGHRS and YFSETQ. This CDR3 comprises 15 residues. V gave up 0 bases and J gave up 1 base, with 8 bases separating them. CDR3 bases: TGCGCCAGCAGCTTGGAAAGCGGTTCCTACAATGAGCAGTTCTTC. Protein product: CASSLESGSYNEQFF.

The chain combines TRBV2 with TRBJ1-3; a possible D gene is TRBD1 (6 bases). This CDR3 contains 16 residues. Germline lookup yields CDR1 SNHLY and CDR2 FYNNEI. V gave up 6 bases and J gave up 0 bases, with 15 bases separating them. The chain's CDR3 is CASRGLRGVSGNTIYF. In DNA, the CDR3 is TGTGCCAGCAGAGGCCTCAGGGGAGTCTCTGGAAACACCATATATTTT. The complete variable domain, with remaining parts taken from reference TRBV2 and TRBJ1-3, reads EPEVTQTPSHQVTQMGQEVILRCVPISNHLYFYWYRQILGQKVEFLVSFYNNEISEKSEIFDDQFSVERPDGSNFTLKIRSTKLEDSAMYFCASRGLRGVSGNTIYFGEGSWLTVV.

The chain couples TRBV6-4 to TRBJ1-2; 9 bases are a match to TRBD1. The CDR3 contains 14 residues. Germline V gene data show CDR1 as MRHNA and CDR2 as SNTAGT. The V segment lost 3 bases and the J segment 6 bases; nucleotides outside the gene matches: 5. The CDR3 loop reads CASSEGQGLNGYTF. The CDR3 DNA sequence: TGTGCCAGCAGTGAGGGACAGGGCCTTAATGGCTACACCTTC.

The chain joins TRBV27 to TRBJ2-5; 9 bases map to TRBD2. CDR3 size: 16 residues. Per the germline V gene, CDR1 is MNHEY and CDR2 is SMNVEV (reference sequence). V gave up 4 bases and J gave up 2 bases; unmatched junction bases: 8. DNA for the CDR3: TGTGCCAGCAGTTCTTGGACTAGCGCCGGACAAGAGACCCAGTACTTC. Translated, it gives CASSSWTSAGQETQYF.

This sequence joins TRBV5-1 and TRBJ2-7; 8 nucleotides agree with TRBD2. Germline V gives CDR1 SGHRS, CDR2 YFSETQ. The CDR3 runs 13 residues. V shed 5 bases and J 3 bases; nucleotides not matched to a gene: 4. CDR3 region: CASSPTSGYEQYF. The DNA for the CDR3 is TGCGCCAGCAGTCCCACTAGCGGCTACGAGCAGTACTTC.

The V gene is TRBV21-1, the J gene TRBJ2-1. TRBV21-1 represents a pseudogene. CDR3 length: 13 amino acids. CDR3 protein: CARDRRGYNEQFF. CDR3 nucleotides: TGTGCCAGAGACAGGAGGGGATACAATGAGCAGTTCTTC.

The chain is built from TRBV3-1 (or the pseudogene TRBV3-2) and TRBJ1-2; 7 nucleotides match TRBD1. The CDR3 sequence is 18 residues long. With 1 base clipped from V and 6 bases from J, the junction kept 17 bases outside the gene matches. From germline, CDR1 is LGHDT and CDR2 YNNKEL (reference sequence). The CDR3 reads CASSQAPGNRGFVNGYTF. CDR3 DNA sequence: TGTGCCAGCAGCCAAGCCCCGGGTAACAGGGGATTTGTTAATGGCTACACCTTC.

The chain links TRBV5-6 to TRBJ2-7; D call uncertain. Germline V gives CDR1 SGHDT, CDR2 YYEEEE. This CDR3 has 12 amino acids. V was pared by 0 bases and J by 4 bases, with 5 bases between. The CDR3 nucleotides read TGTGCCAGCAGCTTGGGGGGATACGAGCAGTACTTC. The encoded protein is CASSLGGYEQYF.

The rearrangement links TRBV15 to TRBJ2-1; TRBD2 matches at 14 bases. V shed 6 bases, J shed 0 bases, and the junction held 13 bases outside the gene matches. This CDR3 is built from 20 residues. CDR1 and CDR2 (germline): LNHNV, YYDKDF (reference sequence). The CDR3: CATRPRVGTSGSNSYNEQFF. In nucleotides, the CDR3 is TGTGCCACCAGACCTAGAGTGGGGACTAGCGGGAGTAACTCCTACAATGAGCAGTTCTTC. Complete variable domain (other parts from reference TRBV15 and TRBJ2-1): DAMVIQNPRYQVTQFGKPVTLSCSQTLNHNVMYWYQQKSSQAPKLLFHYYDKDFNNEADTPDNFQSRRPNTSFCFLDIRSPGLGDTAMYLCATRPRVGTSGSNSYNEQFFGPGTRLTVL.

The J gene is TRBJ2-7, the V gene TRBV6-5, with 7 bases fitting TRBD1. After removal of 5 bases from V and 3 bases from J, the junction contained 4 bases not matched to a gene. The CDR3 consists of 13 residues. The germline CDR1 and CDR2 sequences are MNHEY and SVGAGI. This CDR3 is CASSLRGRYEQYF. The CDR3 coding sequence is TGTGCCAGCAGTCTGAGGGGGCGCTACGAGCAGTACTTC.

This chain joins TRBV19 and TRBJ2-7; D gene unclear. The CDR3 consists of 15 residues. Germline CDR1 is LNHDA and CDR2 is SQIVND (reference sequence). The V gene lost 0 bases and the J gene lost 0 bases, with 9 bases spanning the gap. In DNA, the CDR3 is TGTGCCAGTAGTATAGAATTCGGCAACTCCTACGAGCAGTACTTC. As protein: CASSIEFGNSYEQYF.

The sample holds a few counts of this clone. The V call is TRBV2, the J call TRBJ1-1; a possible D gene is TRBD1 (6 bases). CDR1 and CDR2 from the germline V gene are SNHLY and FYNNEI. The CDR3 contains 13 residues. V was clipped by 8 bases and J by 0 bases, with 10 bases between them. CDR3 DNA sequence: TGTGCCAGCTTAGGACAGATGAACACTGAAGCTTTCTTT. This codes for CASLGQMNTEAFF.

The CDR3 sequence is CASSQGPIGYGYTF. DNA for the CDR3: TGTGCCAGCTCCCAGGGACCGATTGGCTATGGCTACACCTTC. The chain couples TRBV6-5 to TRBJ1-2; a possible D gene is TRBD1 (5 bases). The CDR3 length is 14 residues. Trimming removed 8 bases from V and 4 bases from J, with 17 bases in between. Germline V gives CDR1 MNHEY, CDR2 SVGAGI.

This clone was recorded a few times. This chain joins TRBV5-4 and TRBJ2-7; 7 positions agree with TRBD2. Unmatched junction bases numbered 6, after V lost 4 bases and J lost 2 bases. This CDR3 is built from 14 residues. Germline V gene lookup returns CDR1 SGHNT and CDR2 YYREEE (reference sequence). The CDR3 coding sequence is TGTGCCAGCAGCCCCGGGACTACCCCCTACGAGCAGTACTTC. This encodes CASSPGTTPYEQYF.

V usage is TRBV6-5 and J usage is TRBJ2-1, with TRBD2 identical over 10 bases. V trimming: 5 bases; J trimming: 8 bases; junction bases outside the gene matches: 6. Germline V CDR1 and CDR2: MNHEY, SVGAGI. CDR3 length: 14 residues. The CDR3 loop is CASSLLAGVDEQFF. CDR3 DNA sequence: TGTGCCAGCAGTCTTCTAGCGGGGGTCGATGAGCAGTTCTTC.

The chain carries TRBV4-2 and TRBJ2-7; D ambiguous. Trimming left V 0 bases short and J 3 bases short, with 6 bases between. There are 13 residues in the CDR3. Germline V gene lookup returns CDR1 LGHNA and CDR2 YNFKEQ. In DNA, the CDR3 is TGTGCCAGCAGCCAAGATCGGAACTACGAGCAGTACTTC. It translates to CASSQDRNYEQYF.

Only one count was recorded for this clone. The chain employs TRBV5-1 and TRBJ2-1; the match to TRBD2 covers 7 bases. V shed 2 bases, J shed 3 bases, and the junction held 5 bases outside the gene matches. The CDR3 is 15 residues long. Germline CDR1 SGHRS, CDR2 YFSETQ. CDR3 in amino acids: CASSFGLDGYNEQFF. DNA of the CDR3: TGCGCCAGCAGCTTCGGACTAGACGGCTACAATGAGCAGTTCTTC. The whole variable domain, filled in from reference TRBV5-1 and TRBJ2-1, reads KAGVTQTPRYLIKTRGQQVTLSCSPISGHRSVSWYQQTPGQGLQFLFEYFSETQRNKGNFPGRFSGRQFSNSRSEMNVSTLELGDSALYLCASSFGLDGYNEQFFGPGTRLTVL.

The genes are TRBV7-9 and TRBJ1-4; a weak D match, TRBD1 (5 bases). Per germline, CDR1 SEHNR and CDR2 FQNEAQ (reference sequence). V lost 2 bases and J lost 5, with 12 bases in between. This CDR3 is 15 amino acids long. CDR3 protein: CASSLRDGGNEKLFF. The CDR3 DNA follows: TGTGCCAGCAGCTTACGGGACGGTGGCAATGAAAAACTGTTTTTT. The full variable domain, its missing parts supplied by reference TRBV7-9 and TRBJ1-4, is DTGVSQNPRHKITKRGQNVTFRCDPISEHNRLYWYRQTLGQGPEFLTYFQNEAQLEKSRLLSDRFSAERPKGSFSTLEIQRTEQGDSAMYLCASSLRDGGNEKLFFGSGTQLSVL.

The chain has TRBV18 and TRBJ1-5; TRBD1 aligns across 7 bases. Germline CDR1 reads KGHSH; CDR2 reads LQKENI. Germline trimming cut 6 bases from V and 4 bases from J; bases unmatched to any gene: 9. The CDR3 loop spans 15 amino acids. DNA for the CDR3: TGTGCCAGCTCCCGGTGGGACAGCCCTAATCAGCCCCAGCATTTT. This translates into CASSRWDSPNQPQHF.

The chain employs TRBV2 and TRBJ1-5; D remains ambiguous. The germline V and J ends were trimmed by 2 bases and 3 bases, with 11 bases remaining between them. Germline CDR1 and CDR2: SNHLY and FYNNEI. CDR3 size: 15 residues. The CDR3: CASSEQGEFNQPQHF. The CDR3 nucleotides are TGTGCCAGCAGTGAACAAGGAGAGTTCAATCAGCCCCAGCATTTT.

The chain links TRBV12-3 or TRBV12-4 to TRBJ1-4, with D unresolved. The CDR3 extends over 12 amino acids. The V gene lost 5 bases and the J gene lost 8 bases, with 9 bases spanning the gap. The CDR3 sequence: CASSLTEEKLFF. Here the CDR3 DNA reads TGTGCCAGCAGTCTTACCGAGGAAAAACTGTTTTTT.

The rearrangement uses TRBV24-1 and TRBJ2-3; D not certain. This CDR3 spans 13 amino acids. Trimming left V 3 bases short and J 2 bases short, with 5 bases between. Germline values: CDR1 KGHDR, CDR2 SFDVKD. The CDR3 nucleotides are TGTGCCACCAGTGATGGCGCCACAGATACGCAGTATTTT. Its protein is CATSDGATDTQYF.

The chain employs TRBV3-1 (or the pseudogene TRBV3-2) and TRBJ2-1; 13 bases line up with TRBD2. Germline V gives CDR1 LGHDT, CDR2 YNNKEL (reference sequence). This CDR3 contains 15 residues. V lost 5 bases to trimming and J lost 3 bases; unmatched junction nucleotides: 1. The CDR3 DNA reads TGTGCCAGCAGCGGGACTAGCGGGAACTACAATGAGCAGTTCTTC. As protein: CASSGTSGNYNEQFF.